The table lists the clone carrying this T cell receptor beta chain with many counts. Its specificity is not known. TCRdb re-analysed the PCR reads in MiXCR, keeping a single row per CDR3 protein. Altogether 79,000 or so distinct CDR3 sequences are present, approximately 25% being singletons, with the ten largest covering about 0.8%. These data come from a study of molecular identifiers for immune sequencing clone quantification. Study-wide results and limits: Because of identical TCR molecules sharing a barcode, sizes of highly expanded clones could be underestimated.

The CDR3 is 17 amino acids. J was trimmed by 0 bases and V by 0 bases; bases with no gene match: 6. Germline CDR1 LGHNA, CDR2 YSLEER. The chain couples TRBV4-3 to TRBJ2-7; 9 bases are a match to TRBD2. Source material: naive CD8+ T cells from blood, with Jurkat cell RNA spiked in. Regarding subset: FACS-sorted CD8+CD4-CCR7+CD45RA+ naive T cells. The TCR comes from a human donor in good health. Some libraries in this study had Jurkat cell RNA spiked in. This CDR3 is CASSQEATSGPSYEQYF. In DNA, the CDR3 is TGCGCCAGCAGCCAAGAAGCCACTAGCGGGCCCTCCTACGAGCAGTACTTC.